This T cell receptor beta chain was sequenced during a study of lymphopenia after photon versus proton radiotherapy. General study results and limits: Better survival with proton therapy was suggested as possible, not demonstrated.

This clone was recorded only once. No antigen is known for it. The protocol was immunoSEQ multiplex PCR, while the TCRdb copy is restricted to in-frame clones and leaves out a portion. Among around 160,000 clones listed, roughly nine tenths were seen once. Trimming cost V 4 bases and J 0 bases, with 10 bases left between them. CDR1 is SGHTA and CDR2 is FQGNSA in the germline V gene. This CDR3 is 15 amino acids long. Sequencing used peripheral blood, obtained from a patient treated with photon-based radiotherapy. This clonotype originated in a man aged 45-65 years with gastric cancer. The rearrangement uses TRBV7-2 and TRBJ1-5; D not certain. This CDR3 reads CASSSYGRSNQPQHF. CDR3 nucleotides: TGTGCCAGCAGCTCGTATGGCCGTAGCAATCAGCCCCAGCATTTT.